This T cell receptor beta chain comes out of a study of metastatic and nonmetastatic thyroid tumors. Study as a whole: Thyroid patients, malignant and benign, had repertoires compared across blood and tumor or nodule tissue. Study results and limitations: Reportedly, malignant thyroid tumors had significantly higher TCR beta diversity than benign nodules, in blood and tumor.

Patients were all untreated before their thyroid surgery. A word on this clone: Its antigen is as yet unknown.

Original handling: To classify distant metastasis in papillary thyroid cancer, a model was built from CDR3 differences across clinicopathological groups. TCRdb reanalyzed the PCR reads with MiXCR. TCRdb's processing, not the study's, gives the V and J calls here. Of tens of thousands of clones in the sample, around 15% were seen once. Per the germline V gene, CDR1 is KGHSH and CDR2 is LQKENI. The CDR3 has 15 amino acids. V lost 1 base, J lost 3 bases, and 9 bases lay in between. The sample comprised blood. The genes are TRBV18 and TRBJ2-2; no clear D gene. The TCR comes from a female donor with papillary thyroid cancer or a benign thyroid nodule (not recorded which). Some clones in this sample may be carry-over from other donors' samples. CDR3 sequence: CASSPRTPDTGELFF. The CDR3 region has the DNA TGTGCCAGCTCACCACGGACCCCGGACACCGGGGAGCTGTTTTTT.